This TCR beta chain emerged from a study of cytotoxic CD8 clonotypes in ibrutinib-treated CLL. Study as a whole: After a median roughly twelve months on treatment (6 to 36), response samples were drawn.

Method: immunoSEQ multiplex PCR; TCRdb's copy keeps in-frame clones and lacks some. The data hold over 120,000 clones, with roughly 83% observed a single time. As for this clone: Its antigen is still unknown.

The germline CDR1 and CDR2 sequences are MNHEY and SMNVEV (reference sequence). This CDR3 is 14 amino acids long. The V gene lost 2 bases and the J gene lost 4 bases, with 11 bases spanning the gap. Study findings and constraints: Clonality increased at ibrutinib response and stayed stable in sustained remission. At progression, however, it fell back toward baseline.

Genomic DNA (roughly 2 micrograms) was obtained from cryopreserved PBMCs for construction of TCR beta libraries. V gene TRBV27 combines with J gene TRBJ1-2; possible D gene TRBD1, 6 bases. The origin of this receptor is a human donor with chronic lymphocytic leukemia. This material consisted of PBMCs, taken after 12 months of ibrutinib treatment. The CDR3 nucleotides read TGTGCCAGCAGTTTACAGGGGTCGGGCTATGGCTACACCTTC. It specifies CASSLQGSGYGYTF.